The 15 T cell receptor beta chains presented below share a single source sample, sequenced in a study of T cell repertoires in cytomegalovirus infection. TCRdb re-called the reads through MiXCR, storing one row per CDR3 protein. The sample lists about 920,000 distinct CDR3 sequences; around 30% were seen once. No antigens are known for them. The sample was cultured CD8+ T cells from PBMCs, taken from culture after CMV antigen stimulation. The receptors here all came from a human donor in good health (CMV status not recorded). Some clones in this sample may be carry-over from other donors' samples.

The chain combines TRBV20-1 with TRBJ2-1; D not certain. Germline values: CDR1 DFQATT, CDR2 SNEGSKA (reference sequence). The CDR3 is 12 residues long. Trimming took 8 bases from V and 0 from J, leaving 8 bases between them. DNA for the CDR3: TGCAGTTCCCCCCACTCCTACAATGAGCAGTTCTTC. This encodes CSSPHSYNEQFF.

This chain joins TRBV12-3 or TRBV12-4 and TRBJ1-5; D call uncertain. The CDR3 spans 15 residues. The ends were cut back, 5 bases at V and 0 bases at J, with 11 bases in the middle. CDR3 region: CASSPDIYSNQPQHF. CDR3 bases: TGTGCCAGCAGTCCCGACATCTATAGCAATCAGCCCCAGCATTTT.

The V and J genes are TRBV4-1 and TRBJ2-3; a weak D match, TRBD1 (5 bases). Deletions cut 10 bases from V and 0 bases from J, with 17 bases between. The CDR3 runs to 15 residues. The germline CDR1 and CDR2 sequences are MGHRA and YSYEKL. The CDR3 reads CATTVTGSSTDTQYF. The CDR3 coding sequence is TGCGCCACCACGGTCACAGGCTCTAGCACAGATACGCAGTATTTT.

The chain has TRBV7-8 and TRBJ1-4; D gene unclear. This CDR3 contains 15 residues. From germline, CDR1 is SGHVS and CDR2 FQNEAQ. Trimming stripped 5 bases from V and 5 bases from J, with 15 bases between. The CDR3 is CASSPDKYSNEKLFF. The CDR3, as DNA: TGTGCCAGCAGCCCCGACAAGTACTCGAATGAAAAACTGTTTTTT.

The rearrangement links TRBV28 to TRBJ1-3; the D is unclear. There are 14 residues in the CDR3. Germline-derived CDR1 and CDR2 are MDHEN and SYDVKM. V lost 4 bases and J lost 0, with 7 bases in between. The CDR3 loop is CASSSPYSGNTIYF. CDR3 bases: TGTGCCAGCAGTTCCCCATACTCTGGAAACACCATATATTTT.

This clonotype was observed a handful of times. The chain recombines TRBV6-6 with TRBJ1-2, with D tentatively TRBD1 (5 bases). This CDR3 is 14 amino acids long. Germline CDR1 is MNHNY and CDR2 is SVGAGI (reference sequence). V lost 0 bases and J lost 6, with 11 bases in between. CDR3 amino acids: CASSYSRGDDGYTF. CDR3 nucleotides: TGTGCCAGCAGTTACTCGAGAGGGGATGATGGCTACACCTTC.

The rearrangement links TRBV6-2 or TRBV6-3 to TRBJ1-1; 7 bases map to TRBD1. The CDR3 extends over 13 amino acids. The J segment lost 6 bases and the V segment lost 1 base, leaving 2 bases of the junction unmatched. Germline CDR1 and CDR2: MNHEY and SVGEGT. The CDR3 bases are TGTGCCAGCAGTTACTGGCAGGGGGCTGAAGCTTTCTTT. Translating it yields CASSYWQGAEAFF.

This clonotype was recorded at least ten times. The chain combines TRBV12-3 or TRBV12-4 with TRBJ2-1; 7 bases map to TRBD2. The V gene end was trimmed by 7 bases and the J gene end by 0 bases; junction bases not matched to a gene: 12. The CDR3 has 17 amino acids. CDR3 region: CASTPPGAGSSYNEQFF. The CDR3, as DNA: TGTGCCAGCACCCCCCCAGGAGCGGGGAGCTCCTACAATGAGCAGTTCTTC.

CDR3 nucleotides: TGCGCCAGCAGCCAAGAGACAGACGAGCAGTACTTC. Translating gives CASSQETDEQYF. The V call is TRBV4-1, the J call TRBJ2-7; D might be TRBD1 (5 bases). Looked up from germline, CDR1 is MGHRA and CDR2 is YSYEKL. The CDR3 extends over 12 amino acids. The V gene lost 0 bases and the J gene lost 5 bases, with 5 bases spanning the gap.

This chain uses TRBV7-4 with TRBJ1-2, with 10 nucleotides matching TRBD1. The V gene's germline CDR1 is SGHVT and CDR2 SQSDAQ. J lost 8 bases, V lost 5 bases, and 14 bases had no gene match. This CDR3 region has 16 residues. Written as DNA, the CDR3 is TGTGCCAGCAGCATCAGACAGGGGGCCTCCTACGGCGGCTACACCTTC. Translation gives CASSIRQGASYGGYTF.

The chain uses TRBV7-6 and TRBJ2-3; D unresolved. CDR3 size: 14 residues. Germline assignment: CDR1 SGHVS and CDR2 FNYEAQ. Trimming left V 3 bases short and J 5 bases short, with 12 bases between. For the CDR3, the DNA is TGTGCCAGCAGCTTGTATGGGCCTGGAGATACGCAGTATTTT. This sequence encodes CASSLYGPGDTQYF.

The genes are TRBV19 and TRBJ1-1; a weak D match, TRBD1 (5 bases). The CDR3 has 15 amino acids. Looked up from germline, CDR1 is LNHDA and CDR2 is SQIVND (reference sequence). Trimming stripped 5 bases from V and 5 bases from J, with 18 bases between. The CDR3 nucleotides are TGTGCCAGTAGTTCTTCAGGCGGGGGTTGGACTGAAGCTTTCTTT. Its protein is CASSSSGGGWTEAFF.

This clonotype has at least ten counts. The chain carries TRBV7-9 and TRBJ1-4; possibly TRBD1 for D (5 bases). The V end was cut by 6 bases, the J end by 13 bases, with 12 bases between. Germline CDR1 is SEHNR and CDR2 is FQNEAQ (reference sequence). CDR3 length: 11 residues. The CDR3 protein is CASSPRDGLFF. The CDR3 nucleotides are TGTGCCAGCAGTCCAAGGGACGGACTGTTTTTT.

This clonotype turned up a few times. The chain couples TRBV27 to TRBJ2-3; possibly TRBD2 for D (6 bases). The CDR3 runs 11 residues. The germline V and J ends were trimmed by 7 bases and 5 bases, with 7 bases remaining between them. From germline, CDR1 is MNHEY and CDR2 SMNVEV (reference sequence). CDR3 DNA sequence: TGTGCCAGCACCGGGAGAGATACGCAGTATTTT. Translation gives CASTGRDTQYF.

The chain couples TRBV10-3 to TRBJ2-1; D gene ambiguous. V was clipped by 3 bases and J by 2 bases, with 11 bases between them. The CDR3 length is 15 residues. CDR1 and CDR2 from the germline V gene are ENHRY and SYGVKD. CDR3 DNA: TGTGCCATCAGTGATGCGGAAACTACCTACAATGAGCAGTTCTTC. This gives the protein CAISDAETTYNEQFF.